This T cell receptor (beta chain) emerged from a study of blood T cell repertoires in COVID-19. CDR3 length: 14 residues. Trimming at V came to 7 bases and at J to 9 bases, leaving 13 bases not matched to a gene. Germline lookup yields CDR1 SQVTM and CDR2 ANQGSEA. Original processing notes: Using reference gene primer amplification, nucleated cell counts were estimated. Profiling relied on immunoSEQ multiplex PCR, and the TCRdb table lists in-frame clones only, not all of them. V, J and clone size are taken as reported in that table, and D and trimming were inferred from the DNA itself. The repertoire holds about 83,000 clones, with around 84% as singletons.

The rearrangement joins TRBV29-1 to TRBJ2-1, with 9 bases fitting TRBD2. The sample was peripheral blood. This receptor was taken from a man aged 80 or over with active or convalescent COVID-19. CDR3 in amino acids: CSAGFSGSFGEQFF. DNA of the CDR3: TGCAGCGCCGGCTTTAGCGGGAGCTTCGGTGAGCAGTTCTTC.